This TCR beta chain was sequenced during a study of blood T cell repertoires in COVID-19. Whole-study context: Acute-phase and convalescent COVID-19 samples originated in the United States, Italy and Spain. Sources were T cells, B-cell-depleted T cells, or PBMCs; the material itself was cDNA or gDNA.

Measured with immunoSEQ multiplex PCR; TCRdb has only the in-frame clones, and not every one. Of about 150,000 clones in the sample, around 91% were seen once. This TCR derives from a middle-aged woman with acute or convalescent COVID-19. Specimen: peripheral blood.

CDR3 amino acids: CASSSRTVSNQPQHF. CDR3 nucleotides: TGTGCCAGCAGTTCCCGGACAGTTAGCAATCAGCCCCAGCATTTT. The chain recombines TRBV6-2 or TRBV6-3 with TRBJ1-5, with D possibly TRBD1 on 6 matching bases. The germline V gene has CDR1 MNHEY and CDR2 SVGEGT. There are 15 residues in the CDR3. V gave up 4 bases and J gave up 0 bases, with 10 bases separating them.